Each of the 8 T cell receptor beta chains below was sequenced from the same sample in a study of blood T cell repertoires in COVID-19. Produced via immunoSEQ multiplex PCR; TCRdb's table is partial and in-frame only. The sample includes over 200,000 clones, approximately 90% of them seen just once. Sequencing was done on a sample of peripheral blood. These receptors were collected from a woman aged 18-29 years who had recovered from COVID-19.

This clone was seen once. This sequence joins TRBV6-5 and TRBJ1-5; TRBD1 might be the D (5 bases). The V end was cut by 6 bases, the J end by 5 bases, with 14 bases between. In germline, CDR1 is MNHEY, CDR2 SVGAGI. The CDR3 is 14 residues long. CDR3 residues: CASSPSWGDQPQHF. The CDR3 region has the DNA TGTGCCAGCAGCCCATCCTGGGGCGATCAGCCCCAGCATTTT.

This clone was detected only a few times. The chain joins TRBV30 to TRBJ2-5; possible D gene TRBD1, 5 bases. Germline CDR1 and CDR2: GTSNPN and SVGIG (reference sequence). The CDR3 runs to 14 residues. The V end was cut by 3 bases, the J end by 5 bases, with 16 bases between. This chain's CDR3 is CAWSSQGVWETQYF. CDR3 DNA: TGTGCCTGGAGCAGTCAGGGTGTCTGGGAGACCCAGTACTTC.

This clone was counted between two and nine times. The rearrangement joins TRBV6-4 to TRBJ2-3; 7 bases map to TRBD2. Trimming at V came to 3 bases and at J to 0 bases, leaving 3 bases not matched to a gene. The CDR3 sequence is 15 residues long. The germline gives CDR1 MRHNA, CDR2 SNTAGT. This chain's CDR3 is CASSEGSGSTDTQYF. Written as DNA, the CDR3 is TGTGCCAGCAGTGAAGGTAGCGGGAGCACAGATACGCAGTATTTT.

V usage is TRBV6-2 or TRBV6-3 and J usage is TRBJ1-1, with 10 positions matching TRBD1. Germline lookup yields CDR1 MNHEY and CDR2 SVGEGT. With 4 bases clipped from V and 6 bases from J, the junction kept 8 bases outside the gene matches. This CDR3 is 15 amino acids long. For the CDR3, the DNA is TGTGCCAGCAGTTCCCAGGGACAGGGGATGCCTGAAGCTTTCTTT. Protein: CASSSQGQGMPEAFF.

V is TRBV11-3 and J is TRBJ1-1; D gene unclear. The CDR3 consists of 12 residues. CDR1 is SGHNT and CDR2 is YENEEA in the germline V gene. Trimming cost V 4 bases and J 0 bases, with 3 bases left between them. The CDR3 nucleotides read TGTGCCAGCAGCTCCATGAACACTGAAGCTTTCTTT. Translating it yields CASSSMNTEAFF. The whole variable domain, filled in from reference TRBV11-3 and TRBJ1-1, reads EAGVVQSPRYKIIEKKQPVAFWCNPISGHNTLYWYLQNLGQGPELLIRYENEEAVDDSQLPKDRFSAERLKGVDSTLKIQPAELGDSAVYLCASSSMNTEAFFGQGTRLTVV.

Here the CDR3 DNA reads TGTGCCTGGAGTGTCCTAGCGGGAGGATTGAGCTACGAGCAGTACTTC. Protein product: CAWSVLAGGLSYEQYF. The chain has TRBV30 and TRBJ2-7; TRBD2 aligns across 11 bases. J lost 3 bases, V lost 0 bases, and 7 bases had no gene match. This CDR3 has 16 amino acids. In germline, CDR1 is GTSNPN, CDR2 SVGIG (reference sequence).

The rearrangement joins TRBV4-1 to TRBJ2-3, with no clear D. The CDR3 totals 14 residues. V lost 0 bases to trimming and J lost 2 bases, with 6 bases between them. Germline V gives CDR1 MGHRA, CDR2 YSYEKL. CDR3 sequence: CASSQERITDTQYF. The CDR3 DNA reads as TGCGCCAGCAGCCAAGAGAGAATCACAGATACGCAGTATTTT.

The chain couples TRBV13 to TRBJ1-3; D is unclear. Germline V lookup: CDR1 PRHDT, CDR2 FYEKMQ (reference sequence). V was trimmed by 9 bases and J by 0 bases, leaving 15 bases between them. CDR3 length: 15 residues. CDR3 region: CASTRAGSSGNTIYF. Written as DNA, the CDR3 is TGTGCCAGTACGCGGGCAGGCAGCTCTGGAAACACCATATATTTT.